Listed below are T cell receptor beta chains from one sample, sequenced in a study of T cells after posttransplantation cyclophosphamide. Data came from immunoSEQ multiplex PCR; TCRdb stores just in-frame clones and leaves some out. The data contain 66,000 or so clones, about 94% of them singletons. The sequenced material came from PBMCs. The receptor set was obtained from a woman aged 30 to 39 in good health and a related stem cell transplant donor. Both conserved end residues are part of each CDR3. The order of the fields is V gene, CDR3 protein.

>TRBV5-5
CASSPRDGRLVEQYF
>TRBV29-1
CSVSSTPFGAFF
>TRBV12-5
CASGLALGGYEQYF
>TRBV7-8
CASSLGRADNYGYTF
>TRBV6-1
CASRRRDSYEQYF
>TRBV6-1
CASSEGSGGSYGYTF
>TRBV19
CASSKGSGALGSPLHF
>TRBV7-9
CASSLGQANTEAFF
>TRBV16
CASSQGGSPYNEQFF
>TRBV19
CASRTGTAPSYGYTF
>TRBV9
CASSGNSGKTYNEQFF
>TRBV4-1
CASSQAAPILEPQHF
>TRBV6-5
CASRTQGTDNEQFF
>TRBV7-6
CASSLGRVTGELFF
>TRBV2
CASSETGSRRNSPLHF
>TRBV6-5
CASSNYRNEKLFF
>TRBV5-1
CASRLGEAGQPQHF
>TRBV14
CASSRVRGAFTEAFF
>TRBV9
CVSSVSHRGLGAEAFF
>TRBV6-6
CASSYSPANYGYTF
>TRBV4-2
CASSQVGPWDRGGTGELFF
>TRBV5-1
CASSAGQGGETQYF
>TRBV20-1
CSARTPGGEHF
>TRBV11-1
CASSPPGGTEAFF
>TRBV21-1
CASSTLDPYEQYF
>TRBV10-3
CAITQGQSGELFF
>TRBV7-2
CASSLGWGAFNYGYTF
>TRBV18
CASSRNGGDWTEAFF
>TRBV18
CASSPFTGKDTEAFF
>TRBV7-2
CASSIGGNYGYTF
>TRBV7-2
CASSSGQGAADTQYF
>TRBV6-5
CASTPRGAYEQYF
>TRBV7-2
CASSSEAGSYNSPLHF
>TRBV5-6
CASSLVLGGSYEQYF
>TRBV6-1
CASSRDRSSYEQYF
>TRBV6-4
CASSEASWTGAGANVLTF
>TRBV7-2
CASSLFATGTNEKLFF
>TRBV5-1
CASSPGGAGNTIYF
>TRBV19
CASSIYFPEELATSTDTQYF
>TRBV29-1
CSVEVVVSGTEAFF
>TRBV4-3
CASSQEREQGIYGYTF
>TRBV7-9
CASRHDDEAFF
>TRBV4-3
CASSQGLRLDYGYTF
>TRBV15
CATSRDRTGEVAGYTF
>TRBV28
CASSLPSTANQPQHF